This entry concerns a single TCR beta chain. Its antigen is currently not known. The read terminates 3 residues before the CDR3 end, so the remaining end is supplied by the germline J gene. Standard criteria were used to diagnose CVID, namely serum IgG, IgA and/or IgM reduced below the normal range together with specific antibody deficiency. A total of 44 subjects (15 female and 30 or so male; age range roughly 8 to 65 years, mean age roughly 40) were included in the CVID group. Most CVID patients and most healthy controls were of Caucasian heritage. At the time of study participation, every CVID subject had been on replacement immunoglobulin therapy for one year or longer. At blood collection, none of the CVID subjects was ill or on immunomodulatory or immunosuppressive medication. Heparinized peripheral whole blood samples of roughly 5 to 8.5 ml were obtained from each donor. Genomic DNA from adults with common variable immune deficiency (CVID) and from healthy adult controls was used to sequence TCRbeta CDR3 repertoires. To isolate peripheral blood mononuclear cells, diluted blood was subjected to density centrifugation over Hypaque 1077 or Ficoll-Paque. Unsorted mononuclear cells served as the source of genomic DNA, which was extracted either by Qiagen column purification or by a centrifugation-based method.

Inclusive of the bounding cysteine and phenylalanine, the CDR3 is 14 residues long. Only the CDR3 bases that were read are kept: 33 of them, in frame from base 1. V gives up 7 bases and J gives up 4 bases, and the segment between their germline ends measures 14 bases. The CDR1 and CDR2 encoded by the germline V gene are SNHLY and FYNNEI. The source of the sample is a study of T cell clonality in common variable immunodeficiency (dated by TCRdb to the mid-2010s). CVID samples and control samples contributed equivalent amounts of genomic DNA as sequencing input. For every sample, a 60 bp segment covering the rearranged TCRbeta CDR3 region was amplified and then sequenced. The immunoSEQ assay, a bias-corrected multiplex PCR with high-throughput sequencing, was employed for TCRbeta amplification. Turning to the authors' computational methods: Every unique nucleotide sequence counted as a clone and was annotated with V, D and J genes, copy number and frequency. Sequences were labeled productive if in frame, and non-productive if out of frame or containing stop codons. As previously described, clonality was calculated on the basis of Shannon's entropy. The predicted amino acid sequences of productive clones were used to derive the mean CDR3 Kyte-Doolittle hydropathy. Using the R hclust function, scaled V gene usage was clustered hierarchically with Manhattan distance and complete linkage. Clone sharing by CDR3 amino acid sequence was assessed by resampling 12 repertoires per group over 100 rounds. The repertoires were screened for some 70 published EBV-specific TCRbeta sequences and approximately 240 published CMV-specific TCRbeta sequences. Analysis left out a couple of CVID samples that produced under 10,000 sequences, so roughly 45 CVID repertoires remained. TCRdb stores this immuneACCESS table with in-frame sequences only. Part of the clones is absent; in the studies checked, under half of the shortfall reflects unresolved V genes, and no reason is known for the rest. V, J and clone size are those of that table, while D and trimming were read from the DNA. This sample holds approximately 38,000 clones in total, without any singletons. In total, the top ten clones hold approximately 5.5% of the sample.

The study at large found these results: TCRbeta clonality was higher in CVID subjects than in healthy controls (t-test p = 0.018), and the increase was most characteristic of about a third of subjects. Fewer TCRbeta clones were shared among CVID subjects than among healthy controls (p < 0.0001). Patient heterogeneity within the CVID cohort put limits on correlating repertoire features with clinical complications. CVID TCRbeta sequences reportedly showed fewer deletions and N-nucleotide insertions and lacked highly modified clones with 13 or more V deletions. Even though DNA input was equal, the average per sample came to about 81,820 unique sequences for controls compared with approximately 30,000 for CVID samples. According to the authors, figuring out what caused the increased clonality in CVID would require sequencing the repertoires of T cell subpopulations.

The TCR sequence derives from a human donor with common variable immunodeficiency. The sequenced sample was peripheral blood mononuclear cells. The chain is assembled from TRBV2 and TRBJ1-5; the D gene is perhaps TRBD1, on 6 matching bases. CDR3 reads: CASNNRAGNQPQHF. The DNA read from the CDR3 is TGTGCCAGCAACAACAGGGCTGGGAATCAGCCC.